In its sample, the clone carrying this T cell receptor beta chain was seen once. Sequenced by immunoSEQ multiplex PCR; TCRdb stores in-frame clones only, minus some. The table lists more than 60,000 clones, roughly 90% of them singletons. This record belongs to a study of PD-L1 blockade in urothelial cancer. Trimming took off 4 bases at V and 1 base at J, with 11 bases between the two ends. Germline values: CDR1 SGHRS, CDR2 YFSETQ. CDR3 size: 14 residues. The sample's time point: peripheral blood 6 weeks after treatment start. Urothelial carcinoma, locally advanced or metastatic, affected the patients.

This chain joins TRBV5-1 and TRBJ1-1; D possibly corresponds to TRBD1 (5 bases). The material was PBMCs, obtained around atezolizumab (anti-PD-L1) treatment. The sequence was collected from a man between 60 and 70 years old with urothelial cancer. The CDR3 region is CASSRADRNTEAFF. The CDR3 coding sequence is TGCGCCAGCAGCCGGGCTGACAGGAACACTGAAGCTTTCTTT.